This T cell receptor beta chain was sequenced during a study of CD8+CD57+ T cells in acquired aplastic anemia. About the study: The sorted CD4+ and CD8+ cells yielded an average approximately 3.3 ug of DNA.

V was pared by 6 bases and J by 6 bases, with 17 bases between. The germline gives CDR1 SNHLY, CDR2 FYNNEI. This CDR3 is built from 14 residues. Patients sequenced had flow cytometry evidence of CD8+CD57+ cell expansion. The table lists this clonotype with many counts. Researchers used genomic DNA as the template to profile TCR beta VDJ and CDR3. Via MiXCR, TCRdb re-called the reads, giving one row per CDR3 protein. The sample shows over 150,000 distinct CDR3 sequences, less than 60% of them seen only once. The TCR originated in a human donor with aplastic anemia. V is TRBV2 and J is TRBJ1-2; no definite D call. Material for sequencing was sorted CD4+, CD8+, or CD8+CD57+ T cells (not recorded which) from PBMCs. The CDR3 coding sequence is TGTGCCAGCAGCGGGAGTGGGTATAAGGATGGCTACACCTTC. Translation: CASSGSGYKDGYTF.